The present T cell receptor (beta chain) was sequenced within a study of identifying expanded T cells in peripheral blood. Study-level points and caveats: Across healthy donors, higher total template counts meant significantly greater approximately 2-week count variance.

Healthy donors had no documented immune events, such as infections, while sampled. In the case of this clone: Its antigen remains unknown.

Trimming shortened V by 1 base and J by 4 bases, and 11 bases separated the two germline ends. Germline V gene sequence: CDR1 SGDLS, CDR2 YYNGEE. The CDR3 is 15 amino acids. Sequencing was performed with immunoSEQ multiplex PCR; in TCRdb, only in-frame clones are kept and a portion is missing. The table includes 100,000 to 150,000 clones, approximately 88% detected once. The J gene is TRBJ2-2, the V gene TRBV9; tentatively, D is TRBD2 (5 bases). This clonotype was obtained from a person aged 18 to 69 in good health. Sequencing was done on a sample of blood. Written as DNA, the CDR3 is TGTGCCAGCAGCGTACGAGCGGCGGGCACCGGGGAGCTGTTTTTT. Translation: CASSVRAAGTGELFF.